This T cell receptor beta chain emerged from a study of brain T cells in children with intractable seizures. Comment on this clone: Its antigen is unidentified.

General study findings and limits: Pre-surgery blood may have been undersampled, hiding some clones. Patients' HCMV serostatus was unknown; virus specificity rests on CDR3 similarity alone.

The method was immunoSEQ multiplex PCR; TCRdb's version includes in-frame clones alone and lacks a portion of them. Among under 150,000 clones listed, approximately 94% were seen once. Only cases whose brain tissue showed the highest T cell transcript signatures were sequenced. Pre-surgery treatment included at least one anti-epileptic drug. The sequence derives from a boy under two years old with hemimegalencephaly and intractable seizures. The sample consisted of peripheral blood, taken at surgery.

The CDR3 sequence: CASSDGGLAGVEQYF. The CDR3 bases are TGTGCCAGCAGTGATGGGGGACTAGCGGGAGTCGAGCAGTACTTC. The rearrangement joins TRBV2 to TRBJ2-7; TRBD2 matches 14 bases. Germline V gene sequence: CDR1 SNHLY, CDR2 FYNNEI. The CDR3 is made up of 15 amino acids. V shed 3 bases, J shed 6 bases, and the junction held 4 bases outside the gene matches.